This TCR beta chain came from a study of T cells after yellow fever vaccination. Study-wide context: Fractions of low cell number were prepared using SMART-Seq v4 Ultra Low Input.

Template-switching 5'RACE yielded the TCR cDNA; a universal primer site and UMIs were added in the process. A single record per CDR3 protein comes from TCRdb applying MiXCR to the 5' RACE reads. The repertoire holds about 320,000 distinct CDR3 sequences, with around 4.5% as singletons. This clonotype was detected many times. V was clipped by 4 bases and J by 6 bases; unmatched bases: 9. Germline V CDR1 and CDR2: SEHNR, FQNEAQ (reference sequence). This CDR3 is 15 amino acids long. The sequencing used PBMCs, collected 15 days after the yellow fever booster vaccination. This TCR was sampled from a man younger than 35 who received the YFV17D yellow fever vaccine. The J gene is TRBJ1-5, the V gene TRBV7-9; the match to TRBD1 covers 7 bases. For the CDR3, the DNA is TGTGCCAGCAGCTCGATCCAGGGGGTCCCTCAGCCCCAGCATTTT. This encodes CASSSIQGVPQPQHF.